The 28 T cell receptor beta chains given below trace back to one sample, sequenced in a study of blood T cell repertoires in COVID-19. TCRdb keeps only in-frame clones here, not all; method: immunoSEQ multiplex PCR. This table has approximately 80,000 clones, about 73% appearing once. The specimen was peripheral blood. These receptors all stem from a man aged 50 to 60 with active or convalescent COVID-19.

The chain uses TRBV6-6 and TRBJ1-2; no clear D. V dropped 6 bases and J dropped 5 bases, with 16 bases sitting between them. Germline lookup yields CDR1 MNHNY and CDR2 SVGAGI (reference sequence). CDR3 size: 14 residues. The CDR3 here is CASSVGSGTYGYTF. CDR3 nucleotide sequence: TGTGCCAGCAGCGTTGGCAGCGGAACGTATGGCTACACCTTC.

This clone was seen ten or more times. The CDR3 protein is CASSFQSGGAYEQYF. The DNA for the CDR3 is TGTGCCAGCAGCTTCCAAAGCGGGGGGGCCTACGAGCAGTACTTC. The chain employs TRBV7-2 and TRBJ2-7, with 10 positions matching TRBD2. The CDR3 is 15 amino acids. The germline V gene encodes CDR1 SGHTA and CDR2 FQGNSA. Unmatched junction bases numbered 4, after V lost 3 bases and J lost 2 bases. Full variable domain (outside the CDR3, taken from reference TRBV7-2 and TRBJ2-7): GAGVSQSPSNKVTEKGKDVELRCDPISGHTALYWYRQSLGQGLEFLIYFQGNSAPDKSGLPSDRFSAERTGGSVSTLTIQRTQQEDSAVYLCASSFQSGGAYEQYFGPGTRLTVT.

The chain uses TRBV11-2 and TRBJ2-7; 8 nucleotides align to TRBD1. V was clipped by 2 bases and J by 4 bases; unmatched bases: 4. CDR3 length: 14 amino acids. CDR1 SGHAT and CDR2 FQNNGV come from the germline V gene. This CDR3 is CASSLRTGPYEQYF. In nucleotides, the CDR3 is TGTGCCAGCAGCTTACGGACAGGGCCTTACGAGCAGTACTTC. Drawing the rest from reference TRBV11-2 and TRBJ2-7, the complete variable domain is EAGVAQSPRYKIIEKRQSVAFWCNPISGHATLYWYQQILGQGPKLLIQFQNNGVVDDSQLPKDRFSAERLKGVDSTLKIQPAKLEDSAVYLCASSLRTGPYEQYFGPGTRLTVT.

For the CDR3, the DNA is TGTGCCAGTAGTATAGGGGCGGGAGGGGCAGCTGAAGCTTTCTTT. Residues: CASSIGAGGAAEAFF. This chain joins TRBV19 and TRBJ1-1, with TRBD1 as a possible D gene (5 bases). The CDR3 contains 15 residues. V lost 1 base to trimming and J lost 6 bases, with 15 bases between them. Germline V gene data show CDR1 as LNHDA and CDR2 as SQIVND (reference sequence).

The V call is TRBV4-1, the J call TRBJ2-7; the D is unclear. The CDR3 is 15 amino acids. V was shortened by 1 base and J by 3 bases, with 13 bases between the two germline ends. Germline CDR1 is MGHRA and CDR2 is YSYEKL. CDR3 nucleotides: TGCGCCAGCAGCCAAGTCCCAGGTCAGTACTACGAGCAGTACTTC. As protein: CASSQVPGQYYEQYF.

The gene calls are TRBV6-5 and TRBJ2-1; 9 bases line up with TRBD2. Per germline, CDR1 MNHEY and CDR2 SVGAGI. V lost 6 bases to trimming and J lost 7 bases; unmatched junction nucleotides: 10. There are 15 residues in the CDR3. The CDR3 bases are TGTGCCAGCAGGGTTCTGGCGGGGGGGCCAAATGAGCAGTTCTTC. Amino acid sequence: CASRVLAGGPNEQFF.

The chain carries TRBV9 and TRBJ2-1, with TRBD2 matching 10 bases. The germline CDR1 and CDR2 sequences are SGDLS and YYNGEE. V trimming: 7 bases; J trimming: 4 bases; junction bases outside the gene matches: 8. CDR3 length: 15 residues. The CDR3 sequence: CASGGTSGAYNEQFF. Here the CDR3 DNA reads TGTGCCAGCGGGGGAACTAGCGGGGCATACAATGAGCAGTTCTTC.

J is TRBJ2-3 and V is TRBV24-1; TRBD2 agrees at 10 bases. This CDR3 comprises 18 residues. The germline V gene encodes CDR1 KGHDR and CDR2 SFDVKD. The junction had 13 bases not matched to a gene; V was cut back by 4 bases and J by 4 bases. The CDR3 region is CATSEASGGRSTPDTQYF. The CDR3 DNA is TGTGCCACCAGTGAGGCTAGCGGGGGCCGGAGCACCCCAGATACGCAGTATTTT.

This clone was seen at least ten times. The chain is built from TRBV18 and TRBJ1-6, with 7 bases that match TRBD1. The CDR3 runs 13 residues. The junction had 4 bases not matched to a gene; V was cut back by 4 bases and J by 10 bases. Germline V lookup: CDR1 KGHSH, CDR2 LQKENI. The DNA of the CDR3 is TGTGCCAGCTCACAAACAGGGGACTCACCCCTCCACTTT. It yields the protein CASSQTGDSPLHF.

This clone was found a few times. J is TRBJ1-2 and V is TRBV20-1; D call uncertain. From germline, CDR1 is DFQATT and CDR2 SNEGSKA (reference sequence). This CDR3 comprises 8 residues. The CDR3 spells CSFYGYTF. The CDR3 DNA reads TGCAGCTTTTATGGCTACACCTTC.

The chain recombines TRBV6-6 with TRBJ1-4; TRBD1 aligns across 9 bases. The germline V gene encodes CDR1 MNHNY and CDR2 SVGAGI (reference sequence). Germline trimming cut 5 bases from V and 7 bases from J; bases unmatched to any gene: 5. The CDR3 is made up of 14 amino acids. CDR3 sequence: CASSRDRVREKLFF. CDR3 in DNA: TGTGCCAGCAGTAGGGACAGGGTACGTGAAAAACTGTTTTTT.

The gene calls are TRBV29-1 and TRBJ2-2; 7 bases align to TRBD1. Germline V gene data show CDR1 as SQVTM and CDR2 as ANQGSEA. With 5 bases clipped from V and 4 bases from J, the junction kept 7 bases outside the gene matches. The CDR3 has 14 residues. The CDR3 loop reads CSVQGDQSTGELFF. CDR3 nucleotides: TGCAGCGTTCAGGGGGATCAGAGCACCGGGGAGCTGTTTTTT.

V and J are TRBV3-1 (or the pseudogene TRBV3-2) and TRBJ2-5, with TRBD2 matching over 8 bases. Germline V lookup: CDR1 LGHDT, CDR2 YNNKEL (reference sequence). This CDR3 spans 15 amino acids. V was clipped by 0 bases and J by 4 bases; unmatched bases: 4. The CDR3 coding sequence is TGTGCCAGCAGCCAAGATCCGGCGGGGGGAGAGACCCAGTACTTC. This sequence encodes CASSQDPAGGETQYF.

V and J are TRBV7-2 and TRBJ2-5, with D possibly matching TRBD2 (7 bases). The CDR3 runs to 15 residues. V dropped 6 bases and J dropped 4 bases, with 18 bases sitting between them. The germline gives CDR1 SGHTA, CDR2 FQGNSA. The CDR3 sequence is CASRWGGPPSETQYF. CDR3 DNA sequence: TGTGCCAGCAGGTGGGGGGGCCCCCCCTCAGAGACCCAGTACTTC.

This chain links TRBV10-3 with TRBJ1-5; possibly TRBD1 for D (6 bases). From germline, CDR1 is ENHRY and CDR2 SYGVKD. V was shortened by 7 bases and J by 5 bases, with 12 bases between the two germline ends. The CDR3 covers 13 residues. Here the CDR3 DNA reads TGTGCCATCATGGCAGGGGTGGATCAGCCCCAGCATTTT. Its translation: CAIMAGVDQPQHF.

V and J are TRBV6-2 or TRBV6-3 and TRBJ2-3; D gene unclear. Per germline, CDR1 MNHEY and CDR2 SVGEGT. CDR3 length: 12 amino acids. The germline V and J ends were trimmed by 2 bases and 5 bases, with 5 bases remaining between them. The CDR3 here is CASSYAEDTQYF. The CDR3 DNA reads TGTGCCAGCAGTTACGCAGAAGATACGCAGTATTTT.

The genes are TRBV6-2 or TRBV6-3 and TRBJ2-3, with 7 bases identical to TRBD2. CDR1 MNHEY and CDR2 SVGEGT come from the germline V gene. The CDR3 length is 18 residues. The V segment lost 2 bases and the J segment 2 bases; nucleotides outside the gene matches: 13. The CDR3 sequence is CASSYVLADLPHTDTQYF. The CDR3 DNA reads as TGTGCCAGCAGTTACGTGCTAGCGGACCTCCCCCACACAGATACGCAGTATTTT.

The chain recombines TRBV5-5 with TRBJ1-3; 7 positions agree with TRBD1. After removal of 0 bases from V and 0 bases from J, the junction contained 9 bases not matched to a gene. The CDR3 loop spans 18 amino acids. In germline, CDR1 is SGHKS, CDR2 YYEKEE (reference sequence). CDR3 DNA sequence: TGTGCCAGCAGCTTGGCCGTGGGACAGCTGATCTCTGGAAACACCATATATTTT. Translation gives CASSLAVGQLISGNTIYF.

V is TRBV11-1 and J is TRBJ2-1, with 9 bases aligning to TRBD2. The CDR3 spans 16 residues. Germline-derived CDR1 and CDR2 are SGHAT and FQDESV (reference sequence). Trimming at V came to 1 base and at J to 2 bases, leaving 3 bases not matched to a gene. In DNA form, the CDR3 reads TGTGCCAGCAGCTTAGTTGGCGGGGGGGCCTACAATGAGCAGTTCTTC. Translated, it gives CASSLVGGGAYNEQFF.

The sample holds a few counts of this clone. The V and J genes are TRBV28 and TRBJ1-1, with 9 bases identical to TRBD1. The CDR3 runs to 14 residues. Germline CDR1 and CDR2: MDHEN and SYDVKM. V lost 7 bases, J lost 10 bases, and 13 bases stayed unmatched. CDR3 amino acids: CASTQSRTGEGAFF. CDR3 coding DNA: TGTGCCAGCACCCAATCCCGGACAGGGGAGGGAGCTTTCTTT.

The J gene is TRBJ2-7, the V gene TRBV3-1 (or the pseudogene TRBV3-2); no definite D call. The CDR3 runs 15 residues. Germline V lookup: CDR1 LGHDT, CDR2 YNNKEL (reference sequence). Between the trimmed V and J ends, which lost 0 bases and 3 bases, there was a span of 12 bases. The CDR3 bases are TGTGCCAGCAGCCAAGATCCCCGGTATTTCTACGAGCAGTACTTC. This codes for CASSQDPRYFYEQYF.

Only a few counts were recorded for this clone. The V and J genes are TRBV7-8 and TRBJ2-3; D gene ambiguous. The CDR3 loop spans 13 amino acids. Per the germline V gene, CDR1 is SGHVS and CDR2 is FQNEAQ. V was cut by 5 bases and J by 6 bases, with 12 bases left in between. The CDR3 DNA reads as TGTGCCAGCAGCGGCGGTCCACGGGATACGCAGTATTTT. The encoded protein is CASSGGPRDTQYF.

The CDR3 is CASRVQGMNTEAFF. For the CDR3, the DNA is TGTGCCAGCAGAGTACAGGGGATGAACACTGAAGCTTTCTTT. This chain uses TRBV6-4 with TRBJ1-1, with 7 bases that match TRBD1. The CDR3 runs to 14 residues. The V segment lost 6 bases and the J segment 0 bases; nucleotides outside the gene matches: 4. Germline values: CDR1 MRHNA, CDR2 SNTAGT.

This clone was seen a few times. The chain links TRBV6-4 to TRBJ1-2; D may be TRBD1 (5 bases). V shed 2 bases and J shed 4 bases, with 5 bases lying between them. Germline V lookup: CDR1 MRHNA, CDR2 SNTAGT. The CDR3 covers 12 residues. CDR3 bases: TGTGCCAGCAGTGACGGGGCCTATGGCTACACCTTC. Its translation is CASSDGAYGYTF.

This clone came up a few times. The V gene is TRBV5-1, the J gene TRBJ2-2, with unresolved D. With 0 bases removed from V and 2 bases from J, the gap between germline ends came to 5 bases. Germline V gene data show CDR1 as SGHRS and CDR2 as YFSETQ. The CDR3 extends over 14 amino acids. The CDR3 spells CASSLVTNTGELFF. DNA of the CDR3: TGCGCCAGCAGCTTGGTTACTAACACCGGGGAGCTGTTTTTT. The whole variable domain, filled in from reference TRBV5-1 and TRBJ2-2, reads KAGVTQTPRYLIKTRGQQVTLSCSPISGHRSVSWYQQTPGQGLQFLFEYFSETQRNKGNFPGRFSGRQFSNSRSEMNVSTLELGDSALYLCASSLVTNTGELFFGEGSRLTVL.

The gene calls are TRBV11-2 and TRBJ2-3, with 7 bases fitting TRBD2. CDR1 SGHAT and CDR2 FQNNGV come from the germline V gene. The CDR3 length is 15 residues. V gave up 4 bases and J gave up 2 bases; unmatched junction bases: 6. The CDR3 loop reads CASSSLGGITDTQYF. CDR3 DNA: TGTGCCAGCAGCTCGCTCGGGGGGATCACAGATACGCAGTATTTT.

This chain joins TRBV5-8 and TRBJ2-2; the match to TRBD1 covers 7 bases. V lost 2 bases and J lost 3; bases outside the gene matches: 1. CDR1 and CDR2 from the germline V gene are SGHTS and YDEGEE. The CDR3 has 14 residues. The CDR3 DNA reads as TGTGCCAGCAGCTTCGGGACAGACACCGGGGAGCTGTTTTTT. As protein: CASSFGTDTGELFF. Complete variable domain (other parts from reference TRBV5-8 and TRBJ2-2): EAGVTQSPTHLIKTRGQQATLRCSPISGHTSVYWYQQALGLGLQFLLWYDEGEERNRGNFPPRFSGRQFPNYSSELNVNALELEDSALYLCASSFGTDTGELFFGEGSRLTVL.

This sequence joins TRBV28 and TRBJ2-2, with 11 bases that match TRBD2. Germline-derived CDR1 and CDR2 are MDHEN and SYDVKM. V lost 3 bases to trimming and J lost 3 bases; unmatched junction nucleotides: 0. This CDR3 spans 15 amino acids. The CDR3 bases are TGTGCCAGCAGTTTGGGACTAGCGGACACCGGGGAGCTGTTTTTT. It yields the protein CASSLGLADTGELFF.